The TCR beta chain under discussion was sequenced for a study of blood T cell repertoires in COVID-19. Sequencing used immunoSEQ multiplex PCR; TCRdb keeps in-frame clones, though not all of them. The sample lists more than 45,000 clones, around 86% occurring once. Trimming shortened V by 3 bases and J by 0 bases, and 12 bases separated the two germline ends. The CDR3 is made up of 15 amino acids. The germline V gene has CDR1 LGHDT and CDR2 YNNKEL (reference sequence). The chain combines TRBV3-1 (or the pseudogene TRBV3-2) with TRBJ2-7; perhaps TRBD1 as D (6 bases). Sequencing input: peripheral blood. The TCR comes from a man between 70 and 80 years old with acute or convalescent COVID-19. The CDR3 reads CASSQWDTYSYEQYV. Written as DNA, the CDR3 is TGTGCCAGCAGCCAGTGGGACACTTACTCCTACGAGCAGTACGTC.